This note documents a single T cell receptor (beta chain) sequence. Germline lookup yields CDR1 SGHVS and CDR2 FNYEAQ. This CDR3 has 17 amino acids. V lost 0 bases and J lost 3, with 17 bases in between. The sample originates from a study of shared clonotypes between healthy human individuals. Study background: The plates for each donor numbered three CD4 naive, three CD4 memory, two CD8 naive and one CD8 memory.

The naive CD8 fraction comprised CD45RO-negative cells positively selected for CCR7 and excluded terminally differentiated effector memory CD45RA+ cells. Method: immunoSEQ multiplex PCR; TCRdb's copy keeps in-frame clones and lacks some. The sample yields 560,000 or so clones, approximately 96% seen once. Sequencing was carried out using naive CD8+ T cells sorted from blood. This TCR came from a woman younger than 45 in good health. The V and J genes are TRBV7-6 and TRBJ1-2; D is perhaps TRBD1 (5 bases). The CDR3 protein is CASSLAIGDRSDYGYTF. The CDR3 DNA reads TGTGCCAGCAGCTTAGCCATCGGGGACCGATCTGACTATGGCTACACCTTC.